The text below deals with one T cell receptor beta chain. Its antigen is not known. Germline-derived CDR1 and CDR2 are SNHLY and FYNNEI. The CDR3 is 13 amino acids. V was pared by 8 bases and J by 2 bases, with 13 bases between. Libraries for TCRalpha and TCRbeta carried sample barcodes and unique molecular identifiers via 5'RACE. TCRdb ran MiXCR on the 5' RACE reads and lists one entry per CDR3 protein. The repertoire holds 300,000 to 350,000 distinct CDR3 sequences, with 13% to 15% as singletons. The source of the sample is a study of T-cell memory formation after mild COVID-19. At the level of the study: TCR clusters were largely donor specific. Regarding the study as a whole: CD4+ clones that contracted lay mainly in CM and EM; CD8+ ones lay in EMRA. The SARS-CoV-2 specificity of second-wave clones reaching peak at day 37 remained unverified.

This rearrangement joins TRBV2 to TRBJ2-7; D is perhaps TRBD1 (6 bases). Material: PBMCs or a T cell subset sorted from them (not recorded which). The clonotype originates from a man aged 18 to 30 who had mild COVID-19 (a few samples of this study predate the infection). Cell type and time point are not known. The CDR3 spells CASGRGGPYEQYF. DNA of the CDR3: TGTGCCAGCGGGCGAGGGGGACCCTACGAGCAGTACTTC.